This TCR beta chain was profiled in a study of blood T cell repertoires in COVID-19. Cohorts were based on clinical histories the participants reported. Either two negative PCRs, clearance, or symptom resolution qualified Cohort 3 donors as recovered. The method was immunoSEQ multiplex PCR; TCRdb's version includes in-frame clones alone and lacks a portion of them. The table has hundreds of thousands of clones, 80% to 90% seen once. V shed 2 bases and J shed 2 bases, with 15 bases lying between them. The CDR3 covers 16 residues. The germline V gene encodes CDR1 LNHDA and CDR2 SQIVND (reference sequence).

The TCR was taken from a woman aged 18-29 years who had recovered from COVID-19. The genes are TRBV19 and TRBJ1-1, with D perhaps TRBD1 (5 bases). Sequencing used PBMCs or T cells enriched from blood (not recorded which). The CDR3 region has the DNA TGTGCCAGTAGTATATCGGGGGGAGGGACCAACACTGAAGCTTTCTTT. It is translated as CASSISGGGTNTEAFF.